The rows below give T cell receptor beta chains drawn from one sample of a study of blood T cells in healthy people across ages. TCRdb analysed the 5' RACE reads with MiXCR anew, one entry per CDR3 protein. In the table there are more than 700,000 distinct CDR3 sequences, roughly 53% of which are singletons. What was sequenced was blood. The receptors stem from an elderly man in good health. The CDR3 runs from the conserved cysteine through the conserved F or W. Each record gives: V gene, J gene, clone size, D gene, CDR3 protein, CDR3 DNA. D genes are given only for firm matches. The listing skips clone size in some rows; elsewhere it reads once, few, many or a size class.

TRBV10-3,TRBJ2-1,-,TRBD2,CAISEFLAGEKNEQFF,TGTGCCATCAGTGAATTTCTAGCGGGAGAAAAAAATGAGCAGTTCTTC
TRBV13,TRBJ2-1,-,-,CASSGRLADEQFF,TGTGCCAGCAGCGGGCGGCTAGCCGATGAGCAGTTCTTC
TRBV6-5,TRBJ2-5,-,-,CASARRKETQYF,TGTGCCAGCGCAAGGAGAAAAGAGACCCAGTACTTC
TRBV6-2/TRBV6-3,TRBJ2-4,few,TRBD2,CASTYRLAGIAKNIQYF,TGTGCCAGCACCTACCGACTAGCGGGGATAGCCAAAAACATTCAGTACTTC
TRBV7-2,TRBJ2-7,-,TRBD2,CASSRRASGHTSSYEQYF,TGTGCCAGCAGCAGGCGCGCTAGCGGACATACTAGCTCCTACGAGCAGTACTTC
TRBV6-5,TRBJ2-1,few,-,CASSRTFNEQFF,TGTGCCAGCAGTAGGACTTTTAATGAGCAGTTCTTC
TRBV5-1,TRBJ2-7,-,-,CASSLGRGTTYYEQYF,TGCGCCAGCAGCTTGGGTCGCGGGACAACGTACTACGAGCAGTACTTC
TRBV28,TRBJ2-5,-,TRBD2,CASSSSGPRGETQYF,TGTGCCAGCAGCTCTAGCGGGCCTAGGGGAGAGACCCAGTACTTC
TRBV2,TRBJ2-3,-,TRBD1,CASRTGAGGDTQYF,TGTGCCAGCAGAACAGGGGCCGGCGGGGATACGCAGTATTTT
TRBV5-1,TRBJ2-5,-,-,CASSLGATLGQETQYF,TGCGCCAGCAGCTTGGGGGCGACGCTGGGGCAAGAGACCCAGTACTTC
TRBV29-1,TRBJ2-1,-,-,CSDIEDEQFF,TGCAGCGACATTGAGGATGAGCAGTTCTTC
TRBV2,TRBJ2-3,-,TRBD2,CATRDAAGFNTQYF,TGTGCCACCAGGGATGCAGCGGGGTTCAATACGCAGTATTTT
TRBV2,TRBJ2-3,-,TRBD2,CASVPGTSGRLDTQYF,TGTGCCAGCGTCCCGGGGACTAGCGGGAGATTGGATACGCAGTATTTT
TRBV24-1,TRBJ2-3,-,-,CATSGRAGTDTQYF,TGTGCCACCAGTGGTAGGGCTGGCACAGATACGCAGTATTTT
TRBV2,TRBJ2-5,-,-,CASRTDLGETQYF,TGTGCCAGCAGAACGGACTTAGGAGAGACCCAGTACTTC
TRBV5-1,TRBJ2-3,-,-,CANSLDRPDRYAYF,TGCGCCAACAGCTTGGATCGGCCAGACAGATACGCGTATTTT
TRBV4-1,TRBJ2-1,-,-,CASSQDLGYNNEQFF,TGCGCCAGCAGTCAAGATCTGGGCTACAACAATGAGCAGTTCTTC
TRBV28,TRBJ2-7,few,-,CASSPTGGRDEQYF,TGTGCCAGCAGTCCCACGGGGGGCCGAGACGAGCAGTACTTC
TRBV24-1,TRBJ2-1,-,TRBD2,CATSAPTGTSGYNEQFF,TGTGCCACCAGTGCGCCAACTGGGACTAGCGGCTACAATGAGCAGTTCTTC
TRBV20-1,TRBJ2-1,few,-,CSARDPYAGQMDEQFF,TGCAGTGCTAGAGATCCATACGCGGGACAGATGGATGAGCAGTTCTTC
TRBV7-2,TRBJ2-5,-,-,CASSPRNERETQYF,TGTGCCAGCAGCCCGAGAAATGAGAGAGAGACCCAGTACTTC
TRBV29-1,TRBJ2-7,-,-,CSVEGTVVDEQYF,TGCAGCGTTGAAGGGACGGTGGTGGACGAGCAGTACTTC
TRBV2,TRBJ2-7,-,TRBD1,CASRGHRGRKSYEQYF,TGTGCCAGCAGGGGCCACAGGGGGCGCAAATCCTACGAGCAGTACTTC
TRBV29-1,TRBJ1-4,-,-,CSVRRVLGEKLFF,TGCAGCGTCAGGAGGGTACTCGGAGAAAAACTGTTTTTT
TRBV3-1,TRBJ2-3,-,-,CASSRVAEADTQYF,TGTGCCAGCAGCCGGGTAGCGGAAGCAGATACGCAGTATTTT
TRBV7-3,TRBJ2-1,once,TRBD1,CASSPGGSPYNEQFF,TGTGCCAGCAGCCCAGGGGGAAGTCCCTACAATGAGCAGTTCTTC
TRBV4-1,TRBJ1-1,-,-,CASSQEQVYTEAFF,TGCGCCAGCAGCCAAGAGCAGGTGTACACTGAAGCTTTCTTT
TRBV5-1,TRBJ2-4,-,TRBD1,CASSLETGRAIQYF,TGCGCCAGCAGCCTAGAGACAGGGCGAGCCATTCAGTACTTC
TRBV10-3,TRBJ2-7,few,TRBD1,CAISTPGQKYEQYF,TGTGCCATCAGTACACCGGGACAGAAATACGAGCAGTACTTC
TRBV29-1,TRBJ2-1,few,TRBD1,CSLRTGGNEQFF,TGCAGCCTACGGACAGGGGGAAATGAGCAGTTCTTC
TRBV6-5,TRBJ2-7,few,-,CASSWGAGYEQYF,TGTGCCAGCAGTTGGGGGGCAGGCTACGAGCAGTACTTC
TRBV5-1,TRBJ2-4,few,-,CASSVDSSGEQYF,TGCGCCAGCAGCGTAGACAGTTCCGGAGAGCAGTACTTC
TRBV20-1,TRBJ2-1,many,TRBD2,CSAEAGVAYNEQFF,TGCAGTGCTGAAGCGGGAGTGGCCTACAATGAGCAGTTCTTC
TRBV20-1,TRBJ2-5,-,TRBD1,CSARDLNRGGETQYF,TGCAGTGCTAGAGATTTAAACAGGGGTGGCGAGACCCAGTACTTC
TRBV29-1,TRBJ1-1,-,-,CSVGQTNTEAFF,TGCAGCGTTGGACAGACGAACACTGAAGCTTTCTTT
TRBV5-1,TRBJ2-5,-,TRBD1,CASSGTGGAETQYF,TGCGCCAGCAGCGGGACAGGGGGCGCGGAGACCCAGTACTTC
TRBV9,TRBJ2-5,few,TRBD1,CASSVATGTGGQETQYF,TGTGCCAGCAGCGTAGCTACAGGGACAGGGGGCCAAGAGACCCAGTACTTC